This TCR beta chain was identified during a study of early T cells in non-severe SARS-CoV-2 infection. Notes on the study in general: Anti-spike CD8 specificities were favored by VDJdb matching, whose results missed private and CD4 specificities.

TCRdb reprocessed the 5' RACE reads via MiXCR and lists one record per CDR3 protein. This sample has 45,000 to 65,000 distinct CDR3 sequences; about 11% occur once, and the top ten carry approximately 13%. Of note for this clonotype: What it binds is unknown.

The CDR3 has 15 residues. Germline CDR1 and CDR2: SGHVS and FQNEAQ. The J segment lost 2 bases and the V segment lost 3 bases, leaving 3 bases of the junction unmatched. The source of this sequence is an adult who was a healthcare worker with PCR-confirmed SARS-CoV-2 infection or an uninfected control (not recorded which). Material: whole blood. V usage is TRBV7-8 and J usage is TRBJ2-1, with TRBD2 matching 8 bases. This chain's CDR3 is CASSFSGDPYNEQFF. In nucleotides, the CDR3 is TGTGCCAGCAGCTTTAGCGGGGATCCCTACAATGAGCAGTTCTTC. Full variable domain (rest looked up from reference TRBV7-8 and TRBJ2-1): GAGVSQSPRYKVAKRGQDVALRCDPISGHVSLFWYQQALGQGPEFLTYFQNEAQLDKSGLPSDRFFAERPEGSVSTLKIQRTQQEDSAVYLCASSFSGDPYNEQFFGPGTRLTVL.